The clone carrying this T cell receptor (beta chain) was counted a few times. What it binds is unknown. V dropped 6 bases and J dropped 0; count of bases not matched to a gene: 8. Germline V CDR1 and CDR2: DFQATT, SNEGSKA (reference sequence). The CDR3 has 14 residues. TCRdb ran MiXCR on the multiplex PCR reads and lists one entry per CDR3 protein. Of under 15,000 distinct CDR3 sequences in the sample, around three fifths were seen once. The sample is drawn from a study of breast tumors, draining lymph nodes, adjacent tissues. Notes on the study in general: Tumor T cell lymph node origin was a supported hypothesis, not proven. Tumor and nontumor repertoires were significantly more similar in luminal-like than in basal-like breast cancer. Most tumor T cells seemingly derive from lymph node, then expand in tumor. Tumor repertoires ranked between lymph nodes and nontumor tissue in diversity, with V and J gene preferences.

This TCR was sampled from a female donor with breast cancer. Some clones in this sample may be carry-over from other donors' samples. Sequenced input: tumor-adjacent breast tissue. The chain recombines TRBV20-1 with TRBJ2-7; 7 bases align to TRBD1. CDR3 sequence (DNA): TGCAGTGCGGGAACCGGGGACAGCTCCTACGAGCAGTACTTC. It encodes CSAGTGDSSYEQYF.